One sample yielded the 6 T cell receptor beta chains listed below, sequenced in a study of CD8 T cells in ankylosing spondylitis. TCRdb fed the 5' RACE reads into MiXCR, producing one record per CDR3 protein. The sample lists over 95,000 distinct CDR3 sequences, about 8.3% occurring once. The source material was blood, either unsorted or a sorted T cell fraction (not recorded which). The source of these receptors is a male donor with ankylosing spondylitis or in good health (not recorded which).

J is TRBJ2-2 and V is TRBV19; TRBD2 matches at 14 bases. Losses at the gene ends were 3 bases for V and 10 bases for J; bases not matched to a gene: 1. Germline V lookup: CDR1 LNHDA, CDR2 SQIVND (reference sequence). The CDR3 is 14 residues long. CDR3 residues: CASSMGLAGEELFF. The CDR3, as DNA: TGTGCCAGTAGTATGGGACTAGCGGGGGAGGAGCTGTTTTTT.

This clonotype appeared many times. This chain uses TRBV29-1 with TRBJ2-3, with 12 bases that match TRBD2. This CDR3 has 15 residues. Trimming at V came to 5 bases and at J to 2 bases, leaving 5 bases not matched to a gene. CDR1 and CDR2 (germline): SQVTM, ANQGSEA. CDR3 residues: CSVLLAGGSTDTQYF. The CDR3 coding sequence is TGCAGCGTTTTACTAGCGGGGGGCTCCACAGATACGCAGTATTTT.

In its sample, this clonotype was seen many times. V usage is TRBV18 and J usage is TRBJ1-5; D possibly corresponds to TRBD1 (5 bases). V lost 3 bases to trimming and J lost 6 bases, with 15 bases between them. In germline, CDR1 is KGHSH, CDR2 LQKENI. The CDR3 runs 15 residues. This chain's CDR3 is CASSPWGEGTQPQHF. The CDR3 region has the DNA TGTGCCAGCTCACCGTGGGGAGAGGGGACTCAGCCCCAGCATTTT.

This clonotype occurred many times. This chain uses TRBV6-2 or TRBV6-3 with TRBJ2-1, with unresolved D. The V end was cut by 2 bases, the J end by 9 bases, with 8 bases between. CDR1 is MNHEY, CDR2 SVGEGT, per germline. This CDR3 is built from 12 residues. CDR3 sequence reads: CASSYRRTEQFF. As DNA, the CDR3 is TGTGCCAGCAGTTACAGGCGCACTGAGCAGTTCTTC.

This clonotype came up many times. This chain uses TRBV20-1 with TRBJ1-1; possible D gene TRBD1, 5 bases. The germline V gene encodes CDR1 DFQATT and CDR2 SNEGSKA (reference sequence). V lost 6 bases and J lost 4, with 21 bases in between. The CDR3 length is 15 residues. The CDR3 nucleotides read TGCAGTGCGCGTCGCTCGGGCGGGGGAAGCACTGAAGCTTTCTTT. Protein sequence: CSARRSGGGSTEAFF.

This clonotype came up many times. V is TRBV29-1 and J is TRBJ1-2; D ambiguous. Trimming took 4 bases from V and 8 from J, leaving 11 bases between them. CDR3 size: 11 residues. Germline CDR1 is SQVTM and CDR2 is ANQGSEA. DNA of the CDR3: TGCAGCGTTGGCCAAGGAGGGGGCTACACCTTC. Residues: CSVGQGGGYTF.